What follows are 5 T cell receptor beta chains derived from one specimen sequenced in a study. TCRdb fed the RT-PCR reads into MiXCR, producing one record per CDR3 protein. The table records about 680,000 distinct CDR3 sequences, 12% to 15% of them present only once. Sequencing was done on a sample of memory CD4+ T cells from blood. The receptors derive from a female donor in good health, serving as a healthy control.

Ten or more counts support this clonotype. The chain couples TRBV20-1 to TRBJ1-2; no clear D gene. The V end was cut by 3 bases, the J end by 4 bases, with 9 bases between. The CDR3 totals 12 residues. The V gene's germline CDR1 is DFQATT and CDR2 SNEGSKA (reference sequence). The CDR3 loop reads CSASIVTYGYTF. The CDR3 region has the DNA TGCAGTGCTAGCATAGTTACCTATGGCTACACCTTC.

J is TRBJ1-5 and V is TRBV6-5; a weak D match, TRBD1 (5 bases). The CDR3 runs to 14 residues. V was trimmed by 8 bases and J by 9 bases, leaving 20 bases between them. The germline CDR1 and CDR2 sequences are MNHEY and SVGAGI. The CDR3: CASAVTAGGRPQHF. CDR3 nucleotide sequence: TGTGCCAGCGCAGTGACCGCGGGGGGAAGGCCCCAGCATTTT.

This clonotype has just a few counts. The genes are TRBV12-3 or TRBV12-4 and TRBJ2-2; D is unresolved. The CDR3 has 12 amino acids. The germline V and J ends were trimmed by 6 bases and 1 base, with 3 bases remaining between them. The DNA for the CDR3 is TGTGCCAGCAGAGTGAACACCGGGGAGCTGTTTTTT. Amino acids: CASRVNTGELFF.

This clonotype was found many times. The chain uses TRBV7-2 and TRBJ2-2, with D maybe TRBD1 (5 bases). The CDR3 totals 16 residues. V was cut by 0 bases and J by 6 bases, with 14 bases left in between. Germline V gene lookup returns CDR1 SGHTA and CDR2 FQGNSA. CDR3 coding DNA: TGTGCCAGCAGCTTAGCGGCGCAGGGAAGATCCGGGGAGCTGTTTTTT. Protein sequence: CASSLAAQGRSGELFF.

The CDR3 loop is CASSQDGNTIYF. In DNA form, the CDR3 reads TGTGCCAGCAGCCAAGATGGAAACACCATATATTTT. The chain employs TRBV3-1 and TRBJ1-3; no reliable D call. Per germline, CDR1 LGHDT and CDR2 YNNKEL (reference sequence). Trimming shortened V by 0 bases and J by 3 bases, and 0 bases separated the two germline ends. CDR3 length: 12 amino acids.